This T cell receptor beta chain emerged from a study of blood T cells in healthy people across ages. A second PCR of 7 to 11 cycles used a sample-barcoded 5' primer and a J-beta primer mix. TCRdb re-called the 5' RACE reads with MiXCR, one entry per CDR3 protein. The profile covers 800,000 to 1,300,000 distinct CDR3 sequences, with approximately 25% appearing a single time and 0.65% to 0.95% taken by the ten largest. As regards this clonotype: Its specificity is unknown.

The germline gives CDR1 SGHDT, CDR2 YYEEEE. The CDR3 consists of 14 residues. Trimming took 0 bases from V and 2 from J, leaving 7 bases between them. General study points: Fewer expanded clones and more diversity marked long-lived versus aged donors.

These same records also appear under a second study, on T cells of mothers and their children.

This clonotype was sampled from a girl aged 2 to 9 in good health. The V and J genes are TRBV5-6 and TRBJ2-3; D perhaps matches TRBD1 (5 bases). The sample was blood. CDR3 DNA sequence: TGTGCCAGCAGCTTGGACAGGTTCACAGATACGCAGTATTTT. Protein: CASSLDRFTDTQYF.